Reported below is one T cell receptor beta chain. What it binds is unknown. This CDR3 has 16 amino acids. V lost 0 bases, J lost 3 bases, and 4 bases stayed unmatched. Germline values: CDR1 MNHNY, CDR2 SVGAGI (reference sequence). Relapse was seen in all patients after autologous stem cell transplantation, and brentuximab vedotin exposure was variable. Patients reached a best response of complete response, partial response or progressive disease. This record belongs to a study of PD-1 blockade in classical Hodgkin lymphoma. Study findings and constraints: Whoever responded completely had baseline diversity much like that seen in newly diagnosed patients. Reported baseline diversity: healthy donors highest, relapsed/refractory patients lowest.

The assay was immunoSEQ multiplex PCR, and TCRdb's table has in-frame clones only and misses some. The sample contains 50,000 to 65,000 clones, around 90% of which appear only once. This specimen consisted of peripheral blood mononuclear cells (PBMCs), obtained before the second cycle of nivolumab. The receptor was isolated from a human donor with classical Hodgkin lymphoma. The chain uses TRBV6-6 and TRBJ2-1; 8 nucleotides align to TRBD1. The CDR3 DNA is TGTGCCAGCAGTTACTCAGCAGGACAGGGCTACAATGAGCAGTTCTTC. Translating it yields CASSYSAGQGYNEQFF.